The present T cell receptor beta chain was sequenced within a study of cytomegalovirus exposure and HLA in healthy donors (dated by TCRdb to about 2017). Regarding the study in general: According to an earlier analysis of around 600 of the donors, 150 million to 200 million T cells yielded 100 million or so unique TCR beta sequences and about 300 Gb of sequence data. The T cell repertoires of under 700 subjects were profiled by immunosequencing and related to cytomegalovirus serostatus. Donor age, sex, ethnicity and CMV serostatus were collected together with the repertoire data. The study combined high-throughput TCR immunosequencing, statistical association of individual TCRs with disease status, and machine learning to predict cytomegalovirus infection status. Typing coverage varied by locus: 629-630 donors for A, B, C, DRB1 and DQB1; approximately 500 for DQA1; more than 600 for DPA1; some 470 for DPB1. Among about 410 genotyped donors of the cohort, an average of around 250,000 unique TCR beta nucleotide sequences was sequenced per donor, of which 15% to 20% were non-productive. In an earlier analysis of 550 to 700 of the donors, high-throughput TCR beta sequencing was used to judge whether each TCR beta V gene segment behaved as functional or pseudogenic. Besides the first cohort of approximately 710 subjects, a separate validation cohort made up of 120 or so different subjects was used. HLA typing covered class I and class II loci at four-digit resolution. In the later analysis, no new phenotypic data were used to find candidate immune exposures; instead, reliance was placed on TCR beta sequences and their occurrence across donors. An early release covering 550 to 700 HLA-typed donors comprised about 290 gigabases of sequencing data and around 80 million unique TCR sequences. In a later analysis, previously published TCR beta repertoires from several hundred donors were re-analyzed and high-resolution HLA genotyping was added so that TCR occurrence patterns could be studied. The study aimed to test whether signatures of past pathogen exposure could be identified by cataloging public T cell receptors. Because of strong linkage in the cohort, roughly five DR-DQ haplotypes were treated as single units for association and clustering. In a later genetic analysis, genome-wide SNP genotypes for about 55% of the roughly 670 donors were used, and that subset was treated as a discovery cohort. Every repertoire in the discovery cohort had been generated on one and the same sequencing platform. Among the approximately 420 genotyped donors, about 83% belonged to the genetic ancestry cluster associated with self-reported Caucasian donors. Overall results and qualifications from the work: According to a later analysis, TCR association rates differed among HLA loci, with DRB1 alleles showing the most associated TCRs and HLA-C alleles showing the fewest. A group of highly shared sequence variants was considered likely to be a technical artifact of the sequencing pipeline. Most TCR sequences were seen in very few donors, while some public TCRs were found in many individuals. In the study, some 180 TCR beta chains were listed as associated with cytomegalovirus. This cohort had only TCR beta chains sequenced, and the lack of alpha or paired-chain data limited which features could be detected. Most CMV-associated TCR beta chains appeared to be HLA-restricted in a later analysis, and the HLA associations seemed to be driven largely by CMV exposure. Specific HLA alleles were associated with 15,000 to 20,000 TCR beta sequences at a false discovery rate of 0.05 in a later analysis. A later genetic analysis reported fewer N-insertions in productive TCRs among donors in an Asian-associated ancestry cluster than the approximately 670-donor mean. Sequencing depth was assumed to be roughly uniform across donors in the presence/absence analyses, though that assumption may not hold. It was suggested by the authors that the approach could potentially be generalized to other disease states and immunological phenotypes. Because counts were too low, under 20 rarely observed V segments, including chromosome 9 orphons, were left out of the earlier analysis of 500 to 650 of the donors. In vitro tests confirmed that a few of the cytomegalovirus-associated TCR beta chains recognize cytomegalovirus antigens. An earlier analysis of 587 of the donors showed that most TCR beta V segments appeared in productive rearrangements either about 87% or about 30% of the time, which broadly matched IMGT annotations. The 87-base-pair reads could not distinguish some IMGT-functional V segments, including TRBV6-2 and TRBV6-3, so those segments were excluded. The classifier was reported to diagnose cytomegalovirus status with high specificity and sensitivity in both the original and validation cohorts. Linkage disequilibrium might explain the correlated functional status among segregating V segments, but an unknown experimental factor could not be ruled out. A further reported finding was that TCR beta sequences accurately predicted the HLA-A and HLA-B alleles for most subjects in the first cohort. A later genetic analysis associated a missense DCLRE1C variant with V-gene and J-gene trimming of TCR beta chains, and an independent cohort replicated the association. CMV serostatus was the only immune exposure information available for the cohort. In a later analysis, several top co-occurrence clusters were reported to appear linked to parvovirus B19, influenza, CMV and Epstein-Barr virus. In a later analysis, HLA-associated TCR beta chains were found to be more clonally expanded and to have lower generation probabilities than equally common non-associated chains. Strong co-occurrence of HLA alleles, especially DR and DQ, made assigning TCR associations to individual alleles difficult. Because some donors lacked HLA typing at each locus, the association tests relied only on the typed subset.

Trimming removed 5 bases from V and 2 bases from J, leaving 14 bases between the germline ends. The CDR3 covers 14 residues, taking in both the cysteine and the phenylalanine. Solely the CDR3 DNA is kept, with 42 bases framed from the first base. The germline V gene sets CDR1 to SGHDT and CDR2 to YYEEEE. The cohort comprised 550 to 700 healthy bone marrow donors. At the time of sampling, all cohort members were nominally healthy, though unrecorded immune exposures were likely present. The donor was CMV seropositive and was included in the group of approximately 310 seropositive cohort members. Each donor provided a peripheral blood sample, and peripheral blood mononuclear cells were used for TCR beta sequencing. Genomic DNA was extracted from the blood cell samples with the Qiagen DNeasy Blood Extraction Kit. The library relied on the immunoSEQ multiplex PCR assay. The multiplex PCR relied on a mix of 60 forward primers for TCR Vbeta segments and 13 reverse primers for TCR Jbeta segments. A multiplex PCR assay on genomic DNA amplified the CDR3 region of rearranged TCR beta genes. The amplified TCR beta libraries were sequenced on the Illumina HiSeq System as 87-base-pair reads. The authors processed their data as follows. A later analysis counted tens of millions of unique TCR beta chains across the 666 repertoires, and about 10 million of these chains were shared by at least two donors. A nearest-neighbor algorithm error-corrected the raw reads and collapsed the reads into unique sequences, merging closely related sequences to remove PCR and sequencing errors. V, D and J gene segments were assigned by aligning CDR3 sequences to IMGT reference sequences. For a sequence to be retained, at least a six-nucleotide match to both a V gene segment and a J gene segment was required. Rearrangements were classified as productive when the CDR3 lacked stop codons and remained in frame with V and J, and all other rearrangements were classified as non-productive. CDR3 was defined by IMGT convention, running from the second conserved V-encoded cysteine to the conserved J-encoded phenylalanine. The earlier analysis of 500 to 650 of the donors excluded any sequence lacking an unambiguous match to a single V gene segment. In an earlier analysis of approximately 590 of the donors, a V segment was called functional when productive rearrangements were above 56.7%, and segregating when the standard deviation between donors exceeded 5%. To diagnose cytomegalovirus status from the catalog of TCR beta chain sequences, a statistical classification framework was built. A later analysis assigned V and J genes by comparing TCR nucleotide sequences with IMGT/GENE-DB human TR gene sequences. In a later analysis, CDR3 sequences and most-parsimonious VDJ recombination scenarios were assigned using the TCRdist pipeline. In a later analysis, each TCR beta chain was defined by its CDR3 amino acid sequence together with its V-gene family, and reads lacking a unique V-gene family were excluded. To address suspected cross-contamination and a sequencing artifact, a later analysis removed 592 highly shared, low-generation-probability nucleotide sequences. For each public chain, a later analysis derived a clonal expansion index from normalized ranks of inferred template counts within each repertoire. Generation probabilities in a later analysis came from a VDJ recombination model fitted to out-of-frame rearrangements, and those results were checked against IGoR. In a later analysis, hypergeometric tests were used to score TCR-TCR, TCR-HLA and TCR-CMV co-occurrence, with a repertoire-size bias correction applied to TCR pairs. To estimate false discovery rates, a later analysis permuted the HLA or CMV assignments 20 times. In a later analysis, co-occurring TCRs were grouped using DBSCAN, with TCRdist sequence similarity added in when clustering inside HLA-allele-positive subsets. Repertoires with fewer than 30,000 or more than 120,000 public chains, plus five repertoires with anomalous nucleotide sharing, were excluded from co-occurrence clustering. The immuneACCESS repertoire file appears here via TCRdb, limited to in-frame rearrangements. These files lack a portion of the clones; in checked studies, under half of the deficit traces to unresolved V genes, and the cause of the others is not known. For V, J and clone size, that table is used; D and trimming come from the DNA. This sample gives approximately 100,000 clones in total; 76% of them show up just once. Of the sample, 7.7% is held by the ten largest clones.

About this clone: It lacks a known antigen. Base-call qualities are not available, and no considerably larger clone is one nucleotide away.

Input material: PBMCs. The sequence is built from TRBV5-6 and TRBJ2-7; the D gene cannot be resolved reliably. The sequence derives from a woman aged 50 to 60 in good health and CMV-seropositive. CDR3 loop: CASSSTTETYEQYF. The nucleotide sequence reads TGTGCCAGCAGTAGCACTACGGAGACCTACGAGCAGTACTTC.